These T cell receptor beta chains were read from a single sample in a study of Graves' ophthalmopathy and Graves' hyperthyroidism. From the multiplex PCR reads, TCRdb called clonotypes with MiXCR, one entry per CDR3 protein. Seen here are about 500,000 distinct CDR3 sequences, roughly 39% observed once, and the top ten hold about 4%. Sequenced input: peripheral blood or thyroid tissue (not recorded which). These receptors were obtained from an adult man with Graves' hyperthyroidism. CDR3s include the opening cysteine and the closing phenylalanine or tryptophan. D genes are given only for firm matches. Part of the rows lack a size; the others show once, few, many or a class for expanded clones.

j_call | d_call | cdr3_length | v_call | clone_size | cdr3_aa | cdr3_nt
TRBJ2-5 | TRBD2 | 15 | TRBV4-1 | many | CASSQVGGEQETQYF | TGCGCCAGCAGCCAGGTCGGGGGGGAGCAAGAGACCCAGTACTTC
TRBJ2-7 | - | 11 | TRBV29-1 | - | CSLASTYEQYF | TGCAGCTTGGCCTCTACCTATGAGCAGTACTTC
TRBJ2-5 | TRBD1 | 15 | TRBV2 | once | CASSEQDRDEETQYF | TGTGCCAGCAGTGAACAGGACAGGGACGAGGAGACCCAGTACTTC
TRBJ1-2 | - | 15 | TRBV4-1 | many | CASSQEVVKTGGYTF | TGCGCCAGCAGCCAAGAAGTTGTCAAAACGGGAGGCTACACCTTC
TRBJ1-1 | - | 13 | TRBV9 | many | CASSAGDYTEAFF | TGTGCCAGCAGCGCAGGGGATTACACTGAAGCTTTCTTT
TRBJ1-5 | TRBD1 | 16 | TRBV2 | - | CASSGDRDRPLQPQHF | TGTGCCAGCAGTGGAGACCGGGACAGGCCTCTTCAGCCCCAGCATTTT
TRBJ2-7 | - | 13 | TRBV7-9 | - | CASSQHGIYEQYF | TGTGCCAGCAGTCAGCACGGAATCTACGAGCAGTACTTC
TRBJ2-5 | TRBD2 | 18 | TRBV6-5 | - | CASSYVIAGALVQETQYF | TGTGCCAGCAGTTACGTAATAGCGGGGGCCCTGGTCCAAGAGACCCAGTACTTC
TRBJ1-1 | - | 12 | TRBV6-1 | many | CASVLVGTEAFF | TGTGCCAGCGTCCTCGTGGGCACTGAAGCTTTCTTT
TRBJ2-7 | TRBD1 | 15 | TRBV7-9 | - | CASSPGQGPGGEQYF | TGTGCCAGCAGCCCCGGACAGGGACCCGGGGGTGAGCAGTACTTC
TRBJ2-7 | TRBD2 | 14 | TRBV7-9 | few | CASSHVAGRYEQYF | TGTGCCAGCAGCCACGTAGCGGGCCGCTACGAGCAGTACTTC
TRBJ1-4 | - | 14 | TRBV29-1 | many | CSVRGSSTNEKLFF | TGCAGCGTCCGAGGGAGTTCAACTAATGAAAAACTGTTTTTT
TRBJ2-6 | - | 17 | TRBV19 | many | CASSIGARPSGANVLTF | TGTGCCAGTAGTATAGGGGCCCGACCGTCTGGGGCCAACGTCCTGACTTTC
TRBJ1-6 | - | 15 | TRBV7-2 | - | CASSLARVGGSPLHF | TGTGCCAGCAGCTTAGCGAGGGTGGGGGGTTCACCCCTCCACTTT
TRBJ2-5 | TRBD2 | 15 | TRBV5-1 | - | CASSRGTTHQEAQYF | TGCGCCAGCAGCCGGGGGACTACCCACCAAGAGGCCCAGTACTTC
TRBJ1-2 | - | 15 | TRBV5-8 | many | CASSTLDGANYGYTF | TGTGCCAGCAGCACACTAGATGGGGCTAACTATGGCTACACCTTC
TRBJ2-7 | TRBD1 | 12 | TRBV7-2 | - | CASGDRLYEQYF | TGTGCCAGCGGGGACAGGCTCTACGAGCAGTACTTC
TRBJ1-1 | - | 13 | TRBV11-2 | - | CARSPQGNTEAFF | TGTGCCCGCAGCCCACAGGGTAACACTGAAGCTTTCTTT
TRBJ2-1 | - | 15 | TRBV7-9 | - | CASSFRGGTYNEQFF | TGTGCCAGCAGCTTCAGGGGAGGGACCTACAATGAGCAGTTCTTC
TRBJ2-7 | TRBD1 | 12 | TRBV24-1 | - | CATGQGGHEQYF | TGTGCCACCGGACAGGGCGGACACGAGCAGTACTTC
TRBJ1-2 | - | 14 | TRBV5-1 | many | CASSRDGINYGYTF | TGCGCCAGCAGCAGGGACGGAATCAACTATGGCTACACCTTC
TRBJ2-5 | TRBD1 | 16 | TRBV12-3/TRBV12-4 | many | CASSPRTGAPLETQYF | TGTGCCAGCAGTCCCCGGACAGGGGCCCCTCTTGAGACCCAGTACTTC
TRBJ2-7 | TRBD2 | 16 | TRBV7-8 | many | CASSLGGLGRVYEQYF | TGTGCCAGCAGCTTAGGAGGGTTGGGGAGGGTGTACGAGCAGTACTTC
TRBJ2-5 | - | 14 | TRBV7-2 | many | CASSLGRNQETQYF | TGTGCCAGCAGCTTAGGCCGGAACCAAGAGACCCAGTACTTC
TRBJ2-7 | - | 15 | TRBV14 | many | CASSDRLTGSYEQYF | TGTGCCAGCAGCGATCGATTGACGGGTTCCTACGAGCAGTACTTC
TRBJ2-5 | - | 14 | TRBV7-9 | - | CASSQDWQGETQYF | TGCGCCAGCAGCCAAGATTGGCAGGGTGAGACCCAGTACTTC
TRBJ1-3 | TRBD1 | 16 | TRBV7-9 | - | CASSHPGGTGAYTIYF | TGTGCCAGCAGCCACCCCGGCGGGACAGGGGCATACACCATATATTTT
TRBJ2-7 | - | 15 | TRBV15 | many | CATSRDLAPRYEQYF | TGTGCCACCAGCAGAGATTTGGCTCCCCGGTACGAGCAGTACTTC
TRBJ1-4 | - | 15 | TRBV7-9 | - | CASSRPGGRTEKLFF | TGTGCCAGCAGTCGACCAGGTGGACGCACTGAAAAACTGTTTTTT
TRBJ1-3 | - | 12 | TRBV7-9 | many | CASRRSRNTIYF | TGTGCCAGCAGACGGTCGCGAAACACCATATATTTT
TRBJ2-7 | - | 12 | TRBV2 | many | CASSDPSYEQYF | TGTGCCAGCTCGGATCCAAGCTACGAGCAGTACTTC
TRBJ2-2 | - | 14 | TRBV7-6 | many | CASSFGTYTGELFF | TGTGCCAGCAGCTTTGGGACCTACACCGGGGAGCTGTTTTTT
TRBJ2-5 | - | 10 | TRBV29-1 | many | CSVADETQYF | TGCAGCGTGGCCGACGAGACCCAGTACTTC
TRBJ1-1 | - | 18 | TRBV7-9 | - | CASSQGLAGGAGNTEAFF | TGTGCCAGCAGCCAGGGACTAGCGGGGGGAGCCGGGAACACTGAAGCTTTCTTT
TRBJ1-1 | TRBD1 | 17 | TRBV2 | - | CASSVTPTGQANTEAFF | TGTGCCAGCAGTGTGACACCCACGGGACAGGCAAACACTGAAGCTTTCTTT
TRBJ2-6 | - | 14 | TRBV20-1 | - | CSAGNRAGANVLTF | TGCAGTGCTGGGAACAGGGCTGGGGCCAACGTCCTGACTTTC
TRBJ1-5 | TRBD1 | 15 | TRBV6-5 | many | CASSYGTGQNQPQHF | TGTGCCAGCAGTTACGGGACAGGGCAAAATCAGCCCCAGCATTTT
TRBJ2-7 | - | 15 | TRBV2 | - | CASSPPGGGYYEQYF | TGTGCCAGCTCACCACCGGGTGGTGGCTACTACGAGCAGTACTTC